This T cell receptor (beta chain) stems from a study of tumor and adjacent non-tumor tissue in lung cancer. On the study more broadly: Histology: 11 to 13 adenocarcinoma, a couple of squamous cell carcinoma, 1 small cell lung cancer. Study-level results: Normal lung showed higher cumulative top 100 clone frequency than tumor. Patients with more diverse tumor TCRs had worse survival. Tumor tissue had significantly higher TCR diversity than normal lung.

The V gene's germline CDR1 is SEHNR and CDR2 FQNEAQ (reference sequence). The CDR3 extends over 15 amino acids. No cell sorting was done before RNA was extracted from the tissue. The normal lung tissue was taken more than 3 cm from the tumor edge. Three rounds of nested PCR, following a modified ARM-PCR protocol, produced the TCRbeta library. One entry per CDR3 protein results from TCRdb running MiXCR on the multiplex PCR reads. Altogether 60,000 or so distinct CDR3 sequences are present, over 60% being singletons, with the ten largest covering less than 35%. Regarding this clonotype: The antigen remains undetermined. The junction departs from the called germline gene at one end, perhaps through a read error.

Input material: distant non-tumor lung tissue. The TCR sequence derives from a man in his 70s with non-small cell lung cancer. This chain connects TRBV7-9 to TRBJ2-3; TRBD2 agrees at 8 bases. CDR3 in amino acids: CACSLVAGSTDTQYF. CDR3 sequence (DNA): TGTGCCTGCAGCTTAGTAGCGGGGAGCACAGATACGCAGTATTTT.